Below, 27 T cell receptor beta chains from the same sample are listed, as sequenced in a study of shared clonotypes between healthy human individuals. Repertoires were generated with immunoSEQ multiplex PCR, while TCRdb's copy carries only in-frame clones and drops some. The sample holds hundreds of thousands of clones, around 96% seen once. The material sequenced was naive CD4+ T cells sorted from blood. Subset specified: CD45RA+ positively selected. The source is a woman aged 25 to 39 in good health.

CDR3 region: CASSEALGGVVATNEKLFF. The CDR3 DNA reads as TGTGCCAGCAGTGAAGCGCTGGGGGGCGTGGTTGCAACTAATGAAAAACTGTTTTTT. V is TRBV2 and J is TRBJ1-4, with D possibly TRBD1 on 6 matching bases. Per the germline V gene, CDR1 is SNHLY and CDR2 is FYNNEI. CDR3 length: 19 residues. V gave up 0 bases and J gave up 0 bases, with 17 bases separating them.

This clone came up once. CDR3 residues: CASSQGLAGGRAYNEQFF. The CDR3 bases are TGCGCCAGCAGCCAGGGACTAGCGGGAGGGAGGGCGTACAATGAGCAGTTCTTC. This chain links TRBV4-1 with TRBJ2-1, with 16 nucleotides matching TRBD2. V lost 3 bases, J lost 4 bases, and 6 bases stayed unmatched. The CDR3 length is 18 residues. The V gene's germline CDR1 is MGHRA and CDR2 YSYEKL.

This chain uses TRBV18 with TRBJ1-5; unclear D gene. The CDR3 is 12 residues long. Trimming removed 5 bases from V and 8 bases from J, with 10 bases in between. Germline V lookup: CDR1 KGHSH, CDR2 LQKENI. The CDR3 loop is CASSRAAEPQHF. CDR3 coding DNA: TGTGCCAGCTCAAGGGCGGCGGAGCCCCAGCATTTT.

The genes are TRBV6-1 and TRBJ1-3; TRBD1 is a possible D gene (5 bases). Germline V gene sequence: CDR1 MNHNS, CDR2 SASEGT. The V end was cut by 8 bases, the J end by 6 bases, with 14 bases between. The CDR3 covers 13 residues. In DNA form, the CDR3 reads TGTGCCAGCTCCGGGACCGAACTAAACACCATATATTTT. This codes for CASSGTELNTIYF.

The chain couples TRBV25-1 to TRBJ2-7, with TRBD2 identical over 12 bases. V lost 3 bases, J lost 1 base, and 4 bases stayed unmatched. Germline V gene lookup returns CDR1 MGHDK and CDR2 SYGVNS. The CDR3 runs 16 residues. The CDR3 is CASSDQLAGGSYEQYF. CDR3 nucleotide sequence: TGTGCCAGCAGTGACCAACTAGCGGGAGGTTCCTACGAGCAGTACTTC.

The rearrangement joins TRBV7-9 to TRBJ1-1; D remains unclear. V was shortened by 4 bases and J by 6 bases, with 15 bases between the two germline ends. The length of the CDR3 is 14 residues. Germline-derived CDR1 and CDR2 are SEHNR and FQNEAQ (reference sequence). The CDR3 region has the DNA TGTGCCAGCAGCTCGTTCCGGAGGAGGGCTGAAGCTTTCTTT. This gives the protein CASSSFRRRAEAFF.

This clone came up once. This chain uses TRBV7-6 with TRBJ2-7, with 7 bases matching TRBD2. Unmatched junction bases numbered 13, after V lost 5 bases and J lost 9 bases. CDR3 length equals 14 residues. The V gene's germline CDR1 is SGHVS and CDR2 FNYEAQ. The DNA for the CDR3 is TGTGCCAGCAGCGATACTCCCACTAGCGAACGGCAGTACTTC. Translation gives CASSDTPTSERQYF. The whole variable domain, remainder taken from reference TRBV7-6 and TRBJ2-7, is GAGVSQSPRYKVTKRGQDVALRCDPISGHVSLYWYRQALGQGPEFLTYFNYEAQQDKSGLPNDRFSAERPEGSISTLTIQRTEQRDSAMYRCASSDTPTSERQYFGPGTRLTVT.

The chain combines TRBV5-1 with TRBJ2-1; 7 bases are shared with TRBD2. The V gene's germline CDR1 is SGHRS and CDR2 YFSETQ. There are 15 residues in the CDR3. Germline trimming cut 2 bases from V and 7 bases from J; bases unmatched to any gene: 9. CDR3 sequence (DNA): TGCGCCAGCAGCTTCCTGGCGGGAGTTGGAAATGAGCAGTTCTTC. It translates to CASSFLAGVGNEQFF.

The V gene is TRBV28, the J gene TRBJ2-1; 10 bases line up with TRBD2. Germline V gives CDR1 MDHEN, CDR2 SYDVKM. The CDR3 is 15 residues long. J gave up 7 bases and V 6 bases, and 9 bases lay outside the gene matches. The CDR3 loop is CASRKAGGPRNEQFF. In DNA form, the CDR3 reads TGTGCCAGCAGAAAAGCGGGAGGGCCGAGAAATGAGCAGTTCTTC.

The CDR3 DNA reads as TGTGCCGCTAGTTTCGGGATTGGCGGGGAGCTGTTTTTT. It yields the protein CAASFGIGGELFF. V usage is TRBV11-2 and J usage is TRBJ2-2, with TRBD2 as a possible D gene (5 bases). CDR1 and CDR2 from the germline V gene are SGHAT and FQNNGV. Trimming took off 11 bases at V and 7 bases at J, with 17 bases between the two ends. The length of the CDR3 is 13 residues.

This sequence joins TRBV5-1 and TRBJ2-4; 9 bases line up with TRBD1. Germline lookup yields CDR1 SGHRS and CDR2 YFSETQ. This CDR3 is 15 amino acids long. V lost 4 bases and J lost 6; bases outside the gene matches: 8. Written as DNA, the CDR3 is TGCGCCAGCAGCATCCCCGGGACAGGGCCAAACATTCAGTACTTC. As protein: CASSIPGTGPNIQYF.

The J gene is TRBJ2-6, the V gene TRBV28, with 9 nucleotides matching TRBD1. Germline V gene data show CDR1 as MDHEN and CDR2 as SYDVKM. Trimming took 2 bases from V and 3 from J; bases not matched to a gene: 5. The CDR3 spans 17 residues. The CDR3 DNA reads as TGTGCCAGCAGTTTAACAGGGGGCATTGGTGGGGCCAACGTCCTGACTTTC. This gives the protein CASSLTGGIGGANVLTF.

CDR3 loop: CASRGPTGQPQHF. CDR3 DNA: TGTGCCAGCCGGGGCCCTACTGGGCAGCCCCAGCATTTT. The V call is TRBV2, the J call TRBJ1-5, with D perhaps matching TRBD1 (5 bases). Trimming left V 8 bases short and J 7 bases short, with 15 bases between. CDR1 is SNHLY and CDR2 is FYNNEI in the germline V gene. The CDR3 has 13 residues. Drawing the rest from reference TRBV2 and TRBJ1-5, the complete variable domain is EPEVTQTPSHQVTQMGQEVILRCVPISNHLYFYWYRQILGQKVEFLVSFYNNEISEKSEIFDDQFSVERPDGSNFTLKIRSTKLEDSAMYFCASRGPTGQPQHFGDGTRLSIL.

The V gene is TRBV5-1, the J gene TRBJ2-1; possibly TRBD1 or TRBD2 for D (5 bases each). From germline, CDR1 is SGHRS and CDR2 YFSETQ. The CDR3 contains 16 residues. Between the trimmed V and J ends, which lost 2 bases and 5 bases, there was a span of 17 bases. This CDR3 is CASSFGSSGGNNEQFF. CDR3 coding DNA: TGCGCCAGCAGCTTCGGGTCGAGTGGGGGAAACAATGAGCAGTTCTTC.

The V call is TRBV20-1, the J call TRBJ2-5; D gene uncertain. CDR1 is DFQATT and CDR2 is SNEGSKA in the germline V gene (reference sequence). This CDR3 has 11 residues. V lost 7 bases to trimming and J lost 5 bases, with 11 bases between them. The DNA for the CDR3 is TGCAGTGGTGCTGGTACGGAGACCCAGTACTTC. It codes for CSGAGTETQYF.

The chain joins TRBV29-1 to TRBJ2-1; D is tentatively TRBD1 or TRBD2 (5 bases each). This CDR3 has 17 residues. V shed 2 bases and J shed 4 bases, with 21 bases lying between them. CDR1 SQVTM and CDR2 ANQGSEA come from the germline V gene. CDR3 sequence reads: CSVEYFRGDLMYNEQFF. The CDR3 coding sequence is TGCAGCGTTGAATATTTTCGGGGCGACCTAATGTACAATGAGCAGTTCTTC.

The V and J genes are TRBV7-9 and TRBJ1-4; tentatively, D is TRBD1 (5 bases). The germline V and J ends were trimmed by 1 base and 8 bases, with 20 bases remaining between them. The CDR3 is 17 residues long. Per germline, CDR1 SEHNR and CDR2 FQNEAQ (reference sequence). CDR3 DNA: TGTGCCAGCAGCTTAGGGCAAATCGGGACCCGAGGAGAAAAACTGTTTTTT. It is translated as CASSLGQIGTRGEKLFF.

In its sample, this clone was seen a few times. The chain's CDR3 is CASEGIMNTEAFF. CDR3 nucleotides: TGTGCCAGCGAGGGGATCATGAACACTGAAGCTTTCTTT. The V call is TRBV28, the J call TRBJ1-1; D is perhaps TRBD1 (5 bases). V lost 8 bases to trimming and J lost 0 bases, with 10 bases between them. CDR3 length equals 13 residues. Germline CDR1 reads MDHEN; CDR2 reads SYDVKM.

The V and J genes are TRBV28 and TRBJ1-1; no clear D gene. V lost 6 bases to trimming and J lost 1 base, with 6 bases between them. CDR1 and CDR2 (germline): MDHEN, SYDVKM. The CDR3 is made up of 12 amino acids. This chain's CDR3 is CASRTPNTEAFF. The CDR3 bases are TGTGCCAGCAGGACACCGAACACTGAAGCTTTCTTT.

V and J are TRBV19 and TRBJ1-1; D may be TRBD1 (6 bases). Germline V gives CDR1 LNHDA, CDR2 SQIVND (reference sequence). This CDR3 contains 14 residues. Trimming took off 2 bases at V and 1 base at J, with 8 bases between the two ends. CDR3 sequence (DNA): TGTGCCAGTAGTATAAGGACAGAGAACACTGAAGCTTTCTTT. Its translation is CASSIRTENTEAFF.

The gene calls are TRBV11-2 and TRBJ1-5; D is undetermined. The germline CDR1 and CDR2 sequences are SGHAT and FQNNGV. V was clipped by 3 bases and J by 9 bases, with 12 bases between them. This CDR3 spans 13 amino acids. The CDR3 reads CASSFRAGLPQHF. Here the CDR3 DNA reads TGTGCCAGCAGCTTTAGGGCGGGCCTGCCCCAGCATTTT.

The genes are TRBV5-6 and TRBJ1-1; D gene uncertain. V was trimmed by 2 bases and J by 4 bases, leaving 9 bases between them. This CDR3 is 13 amino acids long. Germline assignment: CDR1 SGHDT and CDR2 YYEEEE. CDR3 nucleotide sequence: TGTGCCAGCAGCTTTGGCGTGGTCACTGAAGCTTTCTTT. This codes for CASSFGVVTEAFF.

This chain links TRBV19 with TRBJ1-2; D perhaps matches TRBD1 (6 bases). Germline V gives CDR1 LNHDA, CDR2 SQIVND (reference sequence). V was cut by 5 bases and J by 4 bases, with 20 bases left in between. The CDR3 loop spans 16 amino acids. CDR3 nucleotide sequence: TGTGCCAGTAGTGCCCGGAGTGGGGGGGCAGGCTATGGCTACACCTTC. This sequence encodes CASSARSGGAGYGYTF.

The V and J genes are TRBV7-3 and TRBJ2-5, with D hard to call. The V and J ends lost 0 bases and 1 base respectively, with 9 bases between them. The CDR3 extends over 15 amino acids. CDR1 is SGHTA, CDR2 FQGTGA, per germline. CDR3 amino acids: CASSLTPASQETQYF. DNA of the CDR3: TGTGCCAGCAGCTTAACTCCGGCTTCCCAAGAGACCCAGTACTTC.

J is TRBJ2-7 and V is TRBV27, with 10 bases identical to TRBD2. The V and J ends lost 4 bases and 5 bases, in that order; junction bases with no gene match: 8. CDR1 and CDR2 (germline): MNHEY, SMNVEV (reference sequence). This CDR3 contains 15 residues. CDR3 coding DNA: TGTGCCAGCAGTTCCTACTTAGCGGGAGGCGACGAGCAGTACTTC. Protein product: CASSSYLAGGDEQYF.

V and J are TRBV6-6 and TRBJ1-2; no definite D call. CDR1 MNHNY and CDR2 SVGAGI come from the germline V gene (reference sequence). Trimming cost V 0 bases and J 4 bases, with 0 bases left between them. The CDR3 has 11 amino acids. The CDR3 region has the DNA TGTGCCAGCAGTTACTCCTATGGCTACACCTTC. Translated: CASSYSYGYTF.

The chain is built from TRBV6-6 and TRBJ2-4; D gene ambiguous. The V gene's germline CDR1 is MNHNY and CDR2 SVGAGI (reference sequence). The V and J ends lost 2 bases and 1 base respectively, with 3 bases between them. The CDR3 is 13 residues long. CDR3 sequence: CASSYGAKNIQYF. The DNA of the CDR3 is TGTGCCAGCAGTTACGGGGCCAAAAACATTCAGTACTTC.